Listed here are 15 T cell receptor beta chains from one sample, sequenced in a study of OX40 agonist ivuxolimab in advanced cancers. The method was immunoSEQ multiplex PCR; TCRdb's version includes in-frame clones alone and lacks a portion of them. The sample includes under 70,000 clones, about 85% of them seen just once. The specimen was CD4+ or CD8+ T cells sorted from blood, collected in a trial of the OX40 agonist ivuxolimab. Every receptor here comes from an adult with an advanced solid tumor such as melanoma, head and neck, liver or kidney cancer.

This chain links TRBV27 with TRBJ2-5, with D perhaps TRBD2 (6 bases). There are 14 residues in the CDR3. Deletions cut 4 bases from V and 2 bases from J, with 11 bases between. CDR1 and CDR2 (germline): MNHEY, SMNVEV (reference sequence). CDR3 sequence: CASSSRDLQETQYF. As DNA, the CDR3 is TGTGCCAGCAGTTCCCGGGACTTACAAGAGACCCAGTACTTC.

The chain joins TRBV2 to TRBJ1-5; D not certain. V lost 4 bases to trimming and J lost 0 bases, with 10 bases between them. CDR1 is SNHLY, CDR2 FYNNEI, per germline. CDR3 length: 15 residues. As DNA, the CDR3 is TGTGCCAGCAGTGCTAAGGAAGTTAGCAATCAGCCCCAGCATTTT. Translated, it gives CASSAKEVSNQPQHF.

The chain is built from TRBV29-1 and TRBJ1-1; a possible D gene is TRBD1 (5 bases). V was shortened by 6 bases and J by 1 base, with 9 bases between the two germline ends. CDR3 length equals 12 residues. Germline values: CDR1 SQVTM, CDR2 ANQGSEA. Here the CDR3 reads CSVGHQNTEAFF. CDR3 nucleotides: TGCAGCGTCGGACACCAGAACACTGAAGCTTTCTTT.

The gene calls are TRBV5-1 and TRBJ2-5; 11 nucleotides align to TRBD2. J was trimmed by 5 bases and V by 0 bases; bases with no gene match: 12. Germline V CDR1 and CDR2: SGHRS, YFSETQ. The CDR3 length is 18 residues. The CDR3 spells CASSLGASGRSPRETQYF. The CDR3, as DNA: TGCGCCAGCAGCTTGGGGGCTAGCGGGAGGAGCCCGCGGGAGACCCAGTACTTC.

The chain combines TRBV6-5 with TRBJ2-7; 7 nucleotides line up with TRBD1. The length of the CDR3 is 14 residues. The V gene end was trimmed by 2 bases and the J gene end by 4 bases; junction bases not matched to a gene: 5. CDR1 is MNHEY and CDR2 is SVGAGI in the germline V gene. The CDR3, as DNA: TGTGCCAGCAGTTACCGGGACAGCAGATACGAGCAGTACTTC. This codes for CASSYRDSRYEQYF.

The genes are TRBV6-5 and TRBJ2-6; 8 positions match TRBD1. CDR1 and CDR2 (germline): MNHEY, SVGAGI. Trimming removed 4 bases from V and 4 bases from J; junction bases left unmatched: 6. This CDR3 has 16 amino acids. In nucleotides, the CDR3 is TGTGCCAGCAGTTCTGCAGGGGGCCCGGGGGCCAACGTCCTGACTTTC. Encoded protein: CASSSAGGPGANVLTF.

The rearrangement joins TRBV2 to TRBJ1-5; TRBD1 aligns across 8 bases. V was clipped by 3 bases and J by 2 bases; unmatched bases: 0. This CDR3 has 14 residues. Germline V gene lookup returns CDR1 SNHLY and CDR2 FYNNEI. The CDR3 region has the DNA TGTGCCAGCAGTGAGGACAGGGGCAATCAGCCCCAGCATTTT. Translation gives CASSEDRGNQPQHF.

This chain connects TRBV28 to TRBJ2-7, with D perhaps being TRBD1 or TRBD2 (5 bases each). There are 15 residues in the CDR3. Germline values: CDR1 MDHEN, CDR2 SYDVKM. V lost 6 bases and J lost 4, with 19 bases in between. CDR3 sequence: CASRPGTADLYEQYF. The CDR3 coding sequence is TGTGCCAGCAGACCCGGGACGGCGGACCTATACGAGCAGTACTTC.

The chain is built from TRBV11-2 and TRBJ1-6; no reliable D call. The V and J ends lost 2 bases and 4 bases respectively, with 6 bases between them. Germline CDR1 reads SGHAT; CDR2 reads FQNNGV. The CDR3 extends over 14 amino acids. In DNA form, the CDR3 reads TGTGCCAGCAGCTTACTGGTTTATAATTCACCCCTCCACTTT. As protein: CASSLLVYNSPLHF.

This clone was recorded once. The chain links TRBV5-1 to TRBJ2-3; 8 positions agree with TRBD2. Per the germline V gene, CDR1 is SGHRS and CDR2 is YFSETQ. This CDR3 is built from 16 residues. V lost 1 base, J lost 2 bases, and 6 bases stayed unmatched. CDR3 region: CASSLSGGGNTDTQYF. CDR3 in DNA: TGCGCCAGCAGCTTGAGCGGCGGGGGGAACACAGATACGCAGTATTTT.

The CDR3 nucleotides are TGTGCCAGCAGCTTAGGCTGGGACAGGGCTGGGGAGCAGTACTTC. Protein sequence: CASSLGWDRAGEQYF. The chain has TRBV7-9 and TRBJ2-7; TRBD1 agrees at 9 bases. The germline CDR1 and CDR2 sequences are SEHNR and FQNEAQ (reference sequence). This CDR3 region has 15 residues. Unmatched junction bases numbered 8, after V lost 1 base and J lost 7 bases.

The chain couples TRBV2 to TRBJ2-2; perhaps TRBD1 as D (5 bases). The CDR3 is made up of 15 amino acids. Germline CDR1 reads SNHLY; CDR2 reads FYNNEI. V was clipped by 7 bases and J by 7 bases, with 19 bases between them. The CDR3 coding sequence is TGTGCCAGCAATCTGGGGCAGGCAAGGGGCGGGGAGCTGTTTTTT. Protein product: CASNLGQARGGELFF.

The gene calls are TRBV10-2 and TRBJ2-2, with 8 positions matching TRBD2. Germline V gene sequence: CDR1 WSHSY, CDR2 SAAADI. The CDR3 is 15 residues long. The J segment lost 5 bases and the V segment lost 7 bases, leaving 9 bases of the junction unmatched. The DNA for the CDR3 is TGCGCCAGCAACATATTAGCGGGGCGGACCGGGGAGCTGTTTTTT. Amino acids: CASNILAGRTGELFF.

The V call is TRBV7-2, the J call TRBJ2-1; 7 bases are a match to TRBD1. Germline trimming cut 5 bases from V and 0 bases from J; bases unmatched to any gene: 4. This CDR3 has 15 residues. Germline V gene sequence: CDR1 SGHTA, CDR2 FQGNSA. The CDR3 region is CASSRGQSSYNEQFF. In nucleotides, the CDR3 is TGTGCCAGCAGCCGGGGACAGAGCTCCTACAATGAGCAGTTCTTC.

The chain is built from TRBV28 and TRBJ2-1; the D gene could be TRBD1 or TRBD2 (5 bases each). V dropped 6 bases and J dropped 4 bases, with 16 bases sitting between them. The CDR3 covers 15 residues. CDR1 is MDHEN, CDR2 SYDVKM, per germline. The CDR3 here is CASSPSGWEYNEQFF. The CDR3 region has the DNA TGTGCCAGCAGCCCATCAGGGTGGGAGTACAATGAGCAGTTCTTC. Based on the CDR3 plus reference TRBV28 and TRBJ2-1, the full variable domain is DVKVTQSSRYLVKRTGEKVFLECVQDMDHENMFWYRQDPGLGLRLIYFSYDVKMKEKGDIPEGYSVSREKKERFSLILESASTNQTSMYLCASSPSGWEYNEQFFGPGTRLTVL.